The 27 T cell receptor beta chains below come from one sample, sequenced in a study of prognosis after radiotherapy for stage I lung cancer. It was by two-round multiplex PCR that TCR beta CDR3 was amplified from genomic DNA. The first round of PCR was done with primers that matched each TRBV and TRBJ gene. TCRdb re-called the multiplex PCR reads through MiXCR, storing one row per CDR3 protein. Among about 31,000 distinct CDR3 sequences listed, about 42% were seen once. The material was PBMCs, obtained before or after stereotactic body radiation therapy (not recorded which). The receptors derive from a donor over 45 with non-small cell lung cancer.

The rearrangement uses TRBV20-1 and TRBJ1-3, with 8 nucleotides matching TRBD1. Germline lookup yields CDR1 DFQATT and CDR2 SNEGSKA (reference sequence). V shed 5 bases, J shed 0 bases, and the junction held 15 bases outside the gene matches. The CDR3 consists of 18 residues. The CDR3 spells CSAPQGAGQAYSGNTIYF. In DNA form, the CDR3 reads TGCAGTGCTCCACAAGGCGCGGGACAGGCGTACTCTGGAAACACCATATATTTT.

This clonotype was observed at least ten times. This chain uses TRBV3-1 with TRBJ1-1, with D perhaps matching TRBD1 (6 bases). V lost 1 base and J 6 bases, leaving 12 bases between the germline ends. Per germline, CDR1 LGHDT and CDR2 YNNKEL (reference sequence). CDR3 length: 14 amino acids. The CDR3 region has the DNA TGTGCCAGCAGCCAAGGACAGGAATTCTCTGAAGCTTTCTTT. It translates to CASSQGQEFSEAFF.

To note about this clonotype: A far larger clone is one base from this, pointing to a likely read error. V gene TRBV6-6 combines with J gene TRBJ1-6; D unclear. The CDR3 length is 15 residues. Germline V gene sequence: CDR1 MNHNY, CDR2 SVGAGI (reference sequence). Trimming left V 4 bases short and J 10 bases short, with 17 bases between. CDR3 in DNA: TGTGCCAGCAGTTCCTTGCGGGAGTCGAGATCACCCCTCCACTTT. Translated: CASSSLRESRSPLHF.

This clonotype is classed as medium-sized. The CDR3 reads CASSLRGSTDTQYF. CDR3 nucleotides: TGTGCCAGCAGTTTAAGGGGAAGCACAGATACGCAGTATTTT. This chain links TRBV12-3 or TRBV12-4 with TRBJ2-3; possible D gene TRBD1, 5 bases. V was cut by 2 bases and J by 0 bases, with 6 bases left in between. The CDR3 length is 14 residues.

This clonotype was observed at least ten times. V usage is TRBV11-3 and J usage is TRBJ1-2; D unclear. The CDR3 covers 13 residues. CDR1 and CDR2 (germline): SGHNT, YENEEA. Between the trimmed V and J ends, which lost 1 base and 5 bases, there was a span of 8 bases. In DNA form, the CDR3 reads TGTGCCAGCAGCTTAGGAGGGCCATATGGCTACACCTTC. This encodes CASSLGGPYGYTF.

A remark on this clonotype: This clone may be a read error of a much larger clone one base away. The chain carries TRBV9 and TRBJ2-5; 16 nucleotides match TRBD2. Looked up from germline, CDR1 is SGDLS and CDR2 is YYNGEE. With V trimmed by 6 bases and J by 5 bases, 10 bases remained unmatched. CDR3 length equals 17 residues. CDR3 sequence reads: CASIAGTSGGVRETQYF. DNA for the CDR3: TGTGCCAGCATCGCCGGGACTAGCGGGGGGGTAAGGGAGACCCAGTACTTC.

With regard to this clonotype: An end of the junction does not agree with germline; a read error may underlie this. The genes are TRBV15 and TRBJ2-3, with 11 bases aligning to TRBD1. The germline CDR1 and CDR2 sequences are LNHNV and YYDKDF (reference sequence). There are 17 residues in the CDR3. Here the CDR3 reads CATSRHPGQGVVNTKYF. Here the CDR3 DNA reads TGTGCCACCAGCAGACATCCGGGACAGGGGGTAGTAAATACGAAGTATTTT.

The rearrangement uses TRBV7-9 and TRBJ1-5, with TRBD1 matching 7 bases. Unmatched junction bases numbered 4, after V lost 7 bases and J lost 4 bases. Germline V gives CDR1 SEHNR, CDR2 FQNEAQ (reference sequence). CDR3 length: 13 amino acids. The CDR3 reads CASISDRNQPQHF. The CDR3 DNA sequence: TGTGCCAGCATCTCGGACAGGAATCAGCCCCAGCATTTT.

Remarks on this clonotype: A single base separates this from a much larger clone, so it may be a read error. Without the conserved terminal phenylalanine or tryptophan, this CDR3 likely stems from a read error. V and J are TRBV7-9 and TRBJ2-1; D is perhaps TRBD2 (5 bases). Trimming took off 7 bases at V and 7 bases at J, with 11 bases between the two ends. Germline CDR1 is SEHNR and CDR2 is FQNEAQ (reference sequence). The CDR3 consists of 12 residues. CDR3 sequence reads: CASIPTRNEQFL. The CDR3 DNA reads TGTGCCAGCATCCCCACTAGAAATGAGCAGTTCCTC.

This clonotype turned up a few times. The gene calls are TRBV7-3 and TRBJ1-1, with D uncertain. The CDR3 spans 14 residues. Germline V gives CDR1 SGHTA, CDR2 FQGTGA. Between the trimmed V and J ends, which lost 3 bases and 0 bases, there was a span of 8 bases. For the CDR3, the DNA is TGTGCCAGCAGCTTGATGGGATTGAACACTGAAGCTTTCTTT. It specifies CASSLMGLNTEAFF.

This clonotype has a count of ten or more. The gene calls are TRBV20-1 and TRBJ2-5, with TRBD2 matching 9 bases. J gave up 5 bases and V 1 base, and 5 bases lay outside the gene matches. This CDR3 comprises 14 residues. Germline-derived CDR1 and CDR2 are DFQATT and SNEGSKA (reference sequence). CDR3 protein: CSARVSSGKETQYF. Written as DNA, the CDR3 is TGCAGTGCTAGAGTCTCTAGCGGGAAGGAGACCCAGTACTTC.

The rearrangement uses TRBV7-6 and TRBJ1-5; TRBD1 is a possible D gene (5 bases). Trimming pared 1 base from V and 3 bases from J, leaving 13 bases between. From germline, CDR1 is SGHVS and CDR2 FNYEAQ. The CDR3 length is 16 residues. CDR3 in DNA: TGTGCCAGCAGCTTAGTCGGGGGGGTCCCCAATCAGCCCCAGCATTTT. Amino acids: CASSLVGGVPNQPQHF.

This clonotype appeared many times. This CDR3 reads CSARESPQPEAFF. In DNA, the CDR3 is TGCAGTGCTAGAGAATCCCCGCAGCCTGAAGCTTTCTTT. The chain recombines TRBV20-1 with TRBJ1-1; D unresolved. V was trimmed by 0 bases and J by 6 bases, leaving 11 bases between them. Germline assignment: CDR1 DFQATT and CDR2 SNEGSKA (reference sequence). The CDR3 is 13 residues long.

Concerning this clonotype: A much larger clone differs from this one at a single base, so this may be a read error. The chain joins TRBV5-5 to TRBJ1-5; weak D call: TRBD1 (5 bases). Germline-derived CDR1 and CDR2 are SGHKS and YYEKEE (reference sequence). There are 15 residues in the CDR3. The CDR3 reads CASSSVGGSNKPQHF. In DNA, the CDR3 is TGTGCCAGCAGCTCGGTGGGGGGGAGCAATAAGCCCCAGCATTTT. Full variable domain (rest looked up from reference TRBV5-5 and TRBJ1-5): DAGVTQSPTHLIKTRGQQVTLRCSPISGHKSVSWYQQVLGQGPQFIFQYYEKEERGRGNFPDRFSARQFPNYSSELNVNALLLGDSALYLCASSSVGGSNKPQHFGDGTRLSIL.

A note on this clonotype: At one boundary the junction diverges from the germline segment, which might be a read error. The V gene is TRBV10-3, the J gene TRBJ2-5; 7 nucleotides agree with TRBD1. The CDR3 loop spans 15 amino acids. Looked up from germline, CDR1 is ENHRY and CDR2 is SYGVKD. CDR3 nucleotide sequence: TGTGCCATCAGTGATTACCGACAGGGCCTTGAGACCCATTACTTC. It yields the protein CAISDYRQGLETHYF.

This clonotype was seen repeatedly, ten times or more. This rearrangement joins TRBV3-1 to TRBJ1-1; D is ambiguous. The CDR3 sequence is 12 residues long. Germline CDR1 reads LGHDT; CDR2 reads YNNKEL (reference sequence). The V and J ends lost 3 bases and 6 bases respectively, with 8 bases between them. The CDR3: CASSHAGSEAFF. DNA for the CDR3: TGTGCCAGCAGCCATGCGGGCTCTGAAGCTTTCTTT.

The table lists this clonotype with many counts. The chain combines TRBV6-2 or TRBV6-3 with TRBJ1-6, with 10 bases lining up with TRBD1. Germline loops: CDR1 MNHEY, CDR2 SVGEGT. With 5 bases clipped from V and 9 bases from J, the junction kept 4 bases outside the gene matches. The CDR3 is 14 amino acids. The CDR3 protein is CASSTGTGVSPLHF. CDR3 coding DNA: TGTGCCAGCAGTACCGGGACAGGGGTTTCACCCCTCCACTTT.

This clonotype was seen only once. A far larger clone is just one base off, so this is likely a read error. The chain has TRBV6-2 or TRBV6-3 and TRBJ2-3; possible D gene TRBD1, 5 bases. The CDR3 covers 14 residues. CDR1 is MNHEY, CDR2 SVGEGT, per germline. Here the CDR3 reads CASSRNTGPDKQYF. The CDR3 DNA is TGTGCCAGCAGTCGAAACACAGGCCCAGATAAGCAGTATTTT.

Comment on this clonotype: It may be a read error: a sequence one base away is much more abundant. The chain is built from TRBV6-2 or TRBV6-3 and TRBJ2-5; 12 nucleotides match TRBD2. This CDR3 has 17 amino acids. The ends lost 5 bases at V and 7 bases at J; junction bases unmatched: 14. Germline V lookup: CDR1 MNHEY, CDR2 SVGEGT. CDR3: CASSGTLAGGRGGTQYF. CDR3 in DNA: TGTGCCAGCAGTGGGACTCTAGCGGGGGGGAGAGGAGGGACCCAGTACTTC.

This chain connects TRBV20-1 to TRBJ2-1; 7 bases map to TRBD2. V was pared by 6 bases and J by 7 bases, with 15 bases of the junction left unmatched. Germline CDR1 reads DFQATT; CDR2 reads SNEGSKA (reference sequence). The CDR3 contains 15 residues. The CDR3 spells CSAYPGTTWVNEQFF. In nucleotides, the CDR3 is TGCAGTGCGTACCCCGGGACTACTTGGGTTAATGAGCAGTTCTTC.

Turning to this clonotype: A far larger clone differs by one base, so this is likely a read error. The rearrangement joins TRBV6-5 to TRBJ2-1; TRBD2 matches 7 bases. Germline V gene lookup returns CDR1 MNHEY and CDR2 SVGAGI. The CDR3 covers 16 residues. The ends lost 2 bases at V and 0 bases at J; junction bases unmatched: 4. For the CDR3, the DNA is TGTGCCAGCAGTTACCACCAGCGGGGCTCCTACAATGAGCAGTTCTTC. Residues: CASSYHQRGSYNEQFF.

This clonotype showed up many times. The CDR3 sequence is CASSLSSGRAVVDTQYF. The CDR3 DNA sequence: TGTGCCAGCAGTTTATCTAGCGGGAGGGCCGTTGTAGATACGCAGTATTTT. The chain has TRBV28 and TRBJ2-3; 12 bases are a match to TRBD2. The CDR3 is 17 amino acids. The junction had 7 bases not matched to a gene; V was cut back by 1 base and J by 5 bases. Looked up from germline, CDR1 is MDHEN and CDR2 is SYDVKM. The whole variable domain, remainder taken from reference TRBV28 and TRBJ2-3, is DVKVTQSSRYLVKRTGEKVFLECVQDMDHENMFWYRQDPGLGLRLIYFSYDVKMKEKGDIPEGYSVSREKKERFSLILESASTNQTSMYLCASSLSSGRAVVDTQYFGPGTRLTVL.

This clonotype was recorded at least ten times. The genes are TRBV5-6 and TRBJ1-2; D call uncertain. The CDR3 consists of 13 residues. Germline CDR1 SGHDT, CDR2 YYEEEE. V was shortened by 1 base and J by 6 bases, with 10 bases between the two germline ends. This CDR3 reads CASSLQVVDGYTF. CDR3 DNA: TGTGCCAGCAGCTTGCAGGTTGTTGATGGCTACACCTTC.

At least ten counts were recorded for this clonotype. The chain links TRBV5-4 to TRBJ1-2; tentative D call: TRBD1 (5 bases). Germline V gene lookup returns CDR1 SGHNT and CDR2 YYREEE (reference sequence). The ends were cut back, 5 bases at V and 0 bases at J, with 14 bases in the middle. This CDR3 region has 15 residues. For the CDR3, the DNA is TGTGCCAGCAGGGAAGGGGACGGATCTAACTATGGCTACACCTTC. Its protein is CASREGDGSNYGYTF.

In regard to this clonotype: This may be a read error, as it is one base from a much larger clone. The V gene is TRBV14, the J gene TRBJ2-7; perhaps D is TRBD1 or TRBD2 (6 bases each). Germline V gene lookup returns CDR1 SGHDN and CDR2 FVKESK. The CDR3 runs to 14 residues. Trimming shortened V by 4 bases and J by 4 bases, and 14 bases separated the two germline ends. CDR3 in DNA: TGTGCCAGCAGCCCACCGGGGGCCCTATACGAGCAGTACTTC. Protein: CASSPPGALYEQYF.

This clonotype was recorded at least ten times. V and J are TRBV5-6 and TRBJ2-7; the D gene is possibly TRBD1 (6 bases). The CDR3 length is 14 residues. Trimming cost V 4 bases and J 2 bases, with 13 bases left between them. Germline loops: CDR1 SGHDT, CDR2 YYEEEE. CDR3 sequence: CASSGAGTTYEQYF. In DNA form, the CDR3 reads TGTGCCAGCAGCGGAGCCGGGACAACCTACGAGCAGTACTTC. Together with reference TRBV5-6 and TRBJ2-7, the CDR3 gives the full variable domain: DAGVTQSPTHLIKTRGQQVTLRCSPKSGHDTVSWYQQALGQGPQFIFQYYEEEERQRGNFPDRFSGHQFPNYSSELNVNALLLGDSALYLCASSGAGTTYEQYFGPGTRLTVT.

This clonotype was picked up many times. The CDR3 DNA reads TGTGCCAGCACCCGGGGATCCCACAATGAGCAGTTCTTC. It specifies CASTRGSHNEQFF. J is TRBJ2-1 and V is TRBV12-3 or TRBV12-4; maybe TRBD2 (5 bases). The CDR3 consists of 13 residues. The V and J ends lost 7 bases and 5 bases respectively, with 12 bases between them.